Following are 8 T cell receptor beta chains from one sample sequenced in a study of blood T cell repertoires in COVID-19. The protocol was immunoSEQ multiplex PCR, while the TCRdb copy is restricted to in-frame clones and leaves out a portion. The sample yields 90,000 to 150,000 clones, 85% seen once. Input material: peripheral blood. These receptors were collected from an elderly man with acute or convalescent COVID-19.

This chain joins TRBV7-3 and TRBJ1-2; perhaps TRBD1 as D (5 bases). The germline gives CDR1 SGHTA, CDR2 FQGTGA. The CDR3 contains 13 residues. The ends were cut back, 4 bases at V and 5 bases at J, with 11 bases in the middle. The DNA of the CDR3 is TGTGCCAGCAGCTCGGACAACAGATATGGCTACACCTTC. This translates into CASSSDNRYGYTF.

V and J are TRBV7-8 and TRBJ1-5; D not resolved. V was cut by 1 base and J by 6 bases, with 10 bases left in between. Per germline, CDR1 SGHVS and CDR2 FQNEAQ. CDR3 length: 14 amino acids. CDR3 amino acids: CASSLEGAIQPQHF. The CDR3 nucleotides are TGTGCCAGCAGCTTAGAAGGAGCTATTCAGCCCCAGCATTTT.

The CDR3 spells CASSLSQGGEKLFF. In nucleotides, the CDR3 is TGTGCCAGCAGTTTGAGTCAGGGAGGCGAAAAACTGTTTTTT. V gene TRBV28 combines with J gene TRBJ1-4; D may be TRBD1 (5 bases). The CDR3 extends over 14 amino acids. Germline CDR1 MDHEN, CDR2 SYDVKM. V lost 3 bases and J 8 bases, leaving 13 bases between the germline ends.

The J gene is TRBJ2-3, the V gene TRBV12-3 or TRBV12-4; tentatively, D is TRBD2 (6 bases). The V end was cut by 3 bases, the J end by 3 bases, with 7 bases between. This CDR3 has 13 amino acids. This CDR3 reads CASSLGRTDTQYF. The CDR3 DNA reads TGTGCCAGCAGTTTGGGGAGGACAGATACGCAGTATTTT.

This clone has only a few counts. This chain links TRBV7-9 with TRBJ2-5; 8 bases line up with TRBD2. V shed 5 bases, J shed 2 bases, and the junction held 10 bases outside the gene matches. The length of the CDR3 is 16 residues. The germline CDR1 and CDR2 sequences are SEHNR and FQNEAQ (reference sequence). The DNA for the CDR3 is TGTGCCAGCAGCCCCGGACTAGCCATCTCACAAGAGACCCAGTACTTC. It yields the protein CASSPGLAISQETQYF.

The CDR3 DNA reads TGTGCCAGCAGTGTGGGCGGGTACTCCTACAATGAGCAGTTCTTC. It encodes CASSVGGYSYNEQFF. The chain is built from TRBV2 and TRBJ2-1, with a weak D call TRBD2 (5 bases). Germline V CDR1 and CDR2: SNHLY, FYNNEI. The CDR3 length is 15 residues. V dropped 4 bases and J dropped 0 bases, with 10 bases sitting between them.

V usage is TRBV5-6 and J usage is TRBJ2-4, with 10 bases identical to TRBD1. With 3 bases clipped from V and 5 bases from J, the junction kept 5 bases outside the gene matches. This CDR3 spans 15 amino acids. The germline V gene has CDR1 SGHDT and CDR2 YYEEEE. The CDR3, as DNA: TGTGCCAGCAGCTGGGGACAGGGGCCGCAAAACATTCAGTACTTC. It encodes CASSWGQGPQNIQYF.

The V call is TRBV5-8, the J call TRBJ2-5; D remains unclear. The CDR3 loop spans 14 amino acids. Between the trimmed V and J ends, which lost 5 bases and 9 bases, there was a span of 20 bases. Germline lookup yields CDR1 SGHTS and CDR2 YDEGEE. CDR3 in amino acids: CASSSLIPGSAQYF. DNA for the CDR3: TGTGCCAGCAGTTCCCTTATACCAGGTAGTGCCCAGTACTTC.